This TCR beta chain emerged from a study of blood T cell repertoires in COVID-19. The CDR3 totals 15 residues. The V gene lost 5 bases and the J gene lost 2 bases, with 10 bases spanning the gap. The germline V gene has CDR1 SGHVS and CDR2 FQNEAQ. Sequencing used immunoSEQ multiplex PCR; TCRdb keeps in-frame clones, though not all of them. The profile covers approximately 200,000 clones, with 82% appearing a single time and 10% to 15% taken by the ten largest. The chain joins TRBV7-8 to TRBJ2-6, with D perhaps TRBD2 (5 bases). The sequencing sample was made of PBMCs or T cells enriched from blood (not recorded which). This receptor was taken from a man aged 40-55 years who had recovered from COVID-19. In DNA, the CDR3 is TGTGCCAGCAGCGGAACTAGAGCTGGGGCCAACGTCCTGACTTTC. Its protein product is CASSGTRAGANVLTF.